This T cell receptor (beta chain) was sequenced in a study of T cell repertoires in cytomegalovirus infection (dated by TCRdb to about 2019). Describing the broader study: Donor HLA type was relevant to the analysis, because carriage of CMV infection together with the matching HLA type was indicated by public TCR beta signatures. What the research found in general, with its limitations: The ex vivo response was dominated by HLA-C-restricted CMV-specific TCR beta clonotypes, which also provided the single most frequent clonotype in two of eight donors. In both this cohort and an independent cohort of 350 to 400 donors, the cumulative frequency of public TCR beta family members distinguished carriers of CMV infection plus the relevant HLA type.

This clonotype was observed a handful of times. What this receptor recognizes is not known. The input lacks base qualities; no much larger clone sits a single base away. Sequences MNHEY (CDR1) and SVGEGT (CDR2) are obtained from the germline V gene. V is reduced by 5 bases and J by 5 bases, leaving a spacing of 12 bases between them. The CDR3 measures 13 amino acids from cysteine to phenylalanine. The read is trimmed to its CDR3 DNA, 39 bases read in frame from base 1. The reads were generated on an Illumina HiSeq 1500. Using fastp trimming at Q25 and MiXCR clonotype assembly, TCRdb reanalyzed the public sequencing data and kept in-frame beta chains. One record per CDR3 amino acid sequence lists the most common genes and DNA. For this sample there are 290,000 or so distinct CDR3 sequences; 25% appear just once. 11% to 15% of the sample goes to the ten largest clones.

The TCR originated in a human donor in good health (CMV status not recorded). Some clones in this sample may be carry-over from other donors' samples. Sequencing was performed on PBMCs. The rearranged segments are TRBV6-2 or TRBV6-3 and TRBJ2-5; no D segment can be confidently identified. At the DNA level, the sequence is TGTGCCAGCAGTGCCCCGCCGGTGGAGACCCAGTACTTC. The encoded protein is CASSAPPVETQYF.